This TCR beta chain was retrieved from a study of blood T cell repertoires in COVID-19. Germline CDR1 is LGHNA and CDR2 is YNFKEQ. This CDR3 region has 11 residues. J was trimmed by 11 bases and V by 4 bases; bases with no gene match: 2. Generated by immunoSEQ multiplex PCR, the TCRdb table keeps only in-frame clones and is missing some. Of a few hundred thousand clones in the sample, about 91% are singletons; the top ten hold more than 6.5%. This TCR was sampled from a woman aged 25 to 39 who had recovered from COVID-19. This chain links TRBV4-2 with TRBJ2-3; 8 bases are a match to TRBD1. The specimen sequenced was peripheral blood. CDR3 coding DNA: TGTGCCAGCAGCCCCGGGACAGGGCAGTATTTT. Amino acids: CASSPGTGQYF.